The present T cell receptor beta chain was sequenced within a study of blood T cells in healthy people across ages. The study's findings and limits: The authors considered diversity estimates from one million T cells to be underestimates.

All donors came from Russia, were Caucasian and healthy, and spanned ages about 6 to 90. This clonotype was seen a few times. The antigen is undetermined. V lost 2 bases, J lost 10 bases, and 21 bases stayed unmatched. CDR3 length equals 19 residues. The V gene's germline CDR1 is MNHEY and CDR2 SVGAGI. Alongside a J-beta primer mix, a sample-barcoded 5' primer served in a second PCR lasting about 7 to 11 cycles. The template-switch adaptor, which had 12 random nucleotides, put a tag on each cDNA molecule. TCRdb reprocessed the 5' RACE reads with MiXCR, giving one entry per CDR3 protein. The sample lists 920,000 or so distinct CDR3 sequences; around 45% were seen once.

This chain links TRBV6-5 with TRBJ2-1; 9 bases fit TRBD2. This clonotype was sampled from a woman aged 60 to 75 in good health. Sequences were obtained from blood. CDR3 loop: CASSYLTKPRLAEKGEQFF. CDR3 sequence (DNA): TGTGCCAGCAGTTACCTAACTAAGCCCCGACTAGCGGAGAAGGGGGAGCAGTTCTTC.